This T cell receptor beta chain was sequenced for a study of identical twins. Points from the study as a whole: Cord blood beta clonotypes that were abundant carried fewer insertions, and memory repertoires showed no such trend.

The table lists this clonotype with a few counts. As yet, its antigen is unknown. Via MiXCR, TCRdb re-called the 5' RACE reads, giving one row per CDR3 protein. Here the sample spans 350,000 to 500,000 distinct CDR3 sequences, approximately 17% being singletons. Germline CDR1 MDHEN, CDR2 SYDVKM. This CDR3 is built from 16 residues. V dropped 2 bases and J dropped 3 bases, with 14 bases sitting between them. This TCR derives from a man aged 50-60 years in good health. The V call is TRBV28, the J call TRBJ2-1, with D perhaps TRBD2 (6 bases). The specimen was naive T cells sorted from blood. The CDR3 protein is CASSLRGTHVYNEQFF. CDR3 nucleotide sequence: TGTGCCAGCAGTTTACGGGGGACCCACGTCTACAATGAGCAGTTCTTC. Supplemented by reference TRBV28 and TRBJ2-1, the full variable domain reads DVKVTQSSRYLVKRTGEKVFLECVQDMDHENMFWYRQDPGLGLRLIYFSYDVKMKEKGDIPEGYSVSREKKERFSLILESASTNQTSMYLCASSLRGTHVYNEQFFGPGTRLTVL.